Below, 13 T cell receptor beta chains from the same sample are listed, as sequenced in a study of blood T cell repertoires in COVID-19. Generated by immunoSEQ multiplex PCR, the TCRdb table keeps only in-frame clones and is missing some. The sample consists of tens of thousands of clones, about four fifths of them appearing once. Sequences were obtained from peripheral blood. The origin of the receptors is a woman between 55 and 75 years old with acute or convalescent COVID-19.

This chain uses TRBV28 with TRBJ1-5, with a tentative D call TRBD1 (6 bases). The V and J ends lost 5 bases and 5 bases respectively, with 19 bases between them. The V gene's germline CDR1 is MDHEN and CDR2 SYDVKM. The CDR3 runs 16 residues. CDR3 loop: CASSKINRDWDQPQHF. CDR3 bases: TGTGCCAGCAGTAAGATCAACAGGGATTGGGATCAGCCCCAGCATTTT.

The CDR3 here is CASSIDRGLASPLHF. In DNA, the CDR3 is TGTGCCAGCAGTATAGACAGGGGGCTTGCTTCACCCCTCCACTTT. This chain connects TRBV6-6 to TRBJ1-6; 10 bases are shared with TRBD1. This CDR3 is built from 15 residues. Trimming removed 5 bases from V and 9 bases from J; junction bases left unmatched: 7. CDR1 is MNHNY and CDR2 is SVGAGI in the germline V gene (reference sequence).

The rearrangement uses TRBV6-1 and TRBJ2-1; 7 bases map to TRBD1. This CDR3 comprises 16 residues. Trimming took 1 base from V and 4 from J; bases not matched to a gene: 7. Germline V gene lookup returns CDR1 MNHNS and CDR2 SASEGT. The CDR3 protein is CASSEVPTGFYNEQFF. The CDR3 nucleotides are TGTGCCAGCAGTGAAGTCCCGACAGGGTTTTACAATGAGCAGTTCTTC.

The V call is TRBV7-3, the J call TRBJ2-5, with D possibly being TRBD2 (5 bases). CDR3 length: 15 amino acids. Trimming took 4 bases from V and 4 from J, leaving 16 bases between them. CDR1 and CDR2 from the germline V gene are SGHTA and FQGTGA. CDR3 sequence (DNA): TGTGCCAGCAGCTCGGGGAACAGCCTCGGAGAGACCCAGTACTTC. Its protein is CASSSGNSLGETQYF.

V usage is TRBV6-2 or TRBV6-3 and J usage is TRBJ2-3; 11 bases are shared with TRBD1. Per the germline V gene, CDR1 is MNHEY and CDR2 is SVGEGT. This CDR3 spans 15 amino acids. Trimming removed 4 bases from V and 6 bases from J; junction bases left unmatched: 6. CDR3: CASSSRTGGADTQYF. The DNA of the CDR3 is TGTGCCAGCAGTTCCCGGACAGGGGGCGCGGATACGCAGTATTTT.

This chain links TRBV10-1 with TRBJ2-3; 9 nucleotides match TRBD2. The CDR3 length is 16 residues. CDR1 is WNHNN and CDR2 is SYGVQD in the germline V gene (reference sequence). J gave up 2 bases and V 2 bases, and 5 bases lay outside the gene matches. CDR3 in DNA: TGCGCCAGCAGTGAGCTTGCGGGGGGGTTCACAGATACGCAGTATTTT. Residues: CASSELAGGFTDTQYF.

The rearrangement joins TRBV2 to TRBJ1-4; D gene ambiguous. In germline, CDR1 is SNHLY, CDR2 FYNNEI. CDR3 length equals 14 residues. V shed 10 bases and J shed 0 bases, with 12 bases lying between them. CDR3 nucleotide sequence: TGTGCCACAAAGCCGTCCCCAACTAATGAAAAACTGTTTTTT. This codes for CATKPSPTNEKLFF.

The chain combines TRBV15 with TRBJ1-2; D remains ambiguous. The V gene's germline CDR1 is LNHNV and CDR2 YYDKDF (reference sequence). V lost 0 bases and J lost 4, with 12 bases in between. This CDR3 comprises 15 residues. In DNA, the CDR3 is TGTGCCACCAGCAGAGATCGGAACAGCCGCTATGGCTACACCTTC. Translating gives CATSRDRNSRYGYTF.

CDR3 protein: CASSTQANTEAFF. The CDR3 nucleotides read TGTGCCAGCTCAACTCAGGCGAACACTGAAGCTTTCTTT. The chain employs TRBV18 and TRBJ1-1; D uncertain. The CDR3 loop spans 13 amino acids. V was shortened by 5 bases and J by 1 base, with 8 bases between the two germline ends. CDR1 is KGHSH, CDR2 LQKENI, per germline. The full variable domain, rest sourced from reference TRBV18 and TRBJ1-1, is NAGVMQNPRHLVRRRGQEARLRCSPMKGHSHVYWYRQLPEEGLKFMVYLQKENIIDESGMPKERFSAEFPKEGPSILRIQQVVRGDSAAYFCASSTQANTEAFFGQGTRLTVV.

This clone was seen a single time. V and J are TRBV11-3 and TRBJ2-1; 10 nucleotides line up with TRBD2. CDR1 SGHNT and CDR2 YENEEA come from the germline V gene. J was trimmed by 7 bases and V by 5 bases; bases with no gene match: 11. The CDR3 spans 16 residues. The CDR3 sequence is CASSAPAGLAPNEQFF. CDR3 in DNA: TGTGCCAGCAGCGCCCCTGCGGGACTAGCGCCGAATGAGCAGTTCTTC.

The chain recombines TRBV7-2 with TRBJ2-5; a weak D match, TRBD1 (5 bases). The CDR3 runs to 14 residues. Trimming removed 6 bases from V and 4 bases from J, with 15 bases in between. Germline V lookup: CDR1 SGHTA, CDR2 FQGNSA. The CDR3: CASSLFRAGETQYF. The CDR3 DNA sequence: TGTGCCAGCAGTCTTTTCAGGGCCGGAGAGACCCAGTACTTC.

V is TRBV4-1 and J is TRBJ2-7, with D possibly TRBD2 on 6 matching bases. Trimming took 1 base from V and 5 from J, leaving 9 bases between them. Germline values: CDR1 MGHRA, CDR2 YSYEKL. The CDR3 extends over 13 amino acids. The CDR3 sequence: CASSQVGGDEQYF. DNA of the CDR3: TGCGCCAGCAGCCAAGTGGGGGGTGACGAGCAGTACTTC.

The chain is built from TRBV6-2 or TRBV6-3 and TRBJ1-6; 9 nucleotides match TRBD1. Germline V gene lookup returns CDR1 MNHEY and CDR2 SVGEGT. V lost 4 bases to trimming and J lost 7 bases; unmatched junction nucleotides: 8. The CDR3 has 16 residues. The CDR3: CASSFQPGTGNSPLHF. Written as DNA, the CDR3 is TGTGCCAGCAGTTTCCAACCCGGGACAGGGAATTCACCCCTCCACTTT.